These 31 T cell receptor beta chains came from one sample sequenced in a study of T cell responses to AZD1222 COVID-19 vaccine. Sequencing used immunoSEQ multiplex PCR; TCRdb keeps in-frame clones, though not all of them. The table lists 130,000 or so clones, approximately 93% of them singletons. The source material was peripheral blood, sampled on day 0 of AZD1222 vaccination. The receptors stem from an adult in good health.

The chain has TRBV18 and TRBJ1-2, with 8 bases fitting TRBD1. CDR1 is KGHSH and CDR2 is LQKENI in the germline V gene. With V trimmed by 2 bases and J by 4 bases, 6 bases remained unmatched. This CDR3 region has 15 residues. The CDR3 protein is CASSPETGEAYGYTF. The CDR3 DNA is TGTGCCAGCTCACCAGAGACAGGGGAGGCCTATGGCTACACCTTC.

The genes are TRBV5-5 and TRBJ2-4, with D perhaps TRBD1 (6 bases). The CDR3 runs to 17 residues. CDR1 is SGHKS and CDR2 is YYEKEE in the germline V gene (reference sequence). Trimming stripped 4 bases from V and 1 base from J, with 18 bases between. This CDR3 reads CASSPAYRDFAKNIQYF. The CDR3 DNA sequence: TGTGCCAGCAGCCCCGCTTACAGGGATTTCGCCAAAAACATTCAGTACTTC.

This sequence joins TRBV13 and TRBJ1-1; the D gene is possibly TRBD1 (5 bases). This CDR3 has 14 amino acids. Germline values: CDR1 PRHDT, CDR2 FYEKMQ (reference sequence). Trimming took off 1 base at V and 3 bases at J, with 9 bases between the two ends. The CDR3 region has the DNA TGTGCCAGCAGCTTAGACAGGCGGGACACTGAAGCTTTCTTT. Amino acid sequence: CASSLDRRDTEAFF.

V gene TRBV2 combines with J gene TRBJ2-1; possibly TRBD2 for D (5 bases). CDR1 SNHLY and CDR2 FYNNEI come from the germline V gene. V was shortened by 6 bases and J by 0 bases, with 9 bases between the two germline ends. The length of the CDR3 is 14 residues. This CDR3 reads CASSTSHSYNEQFF. For the CDR3, the DNA is TGTGCCAGCAGCACTAGTCACTCCTACAATGAGCAGTTCTTC.

The chain recombines TRBV10-2 with TRBJ2-3; TRBD2 agrees at 7 bases. J lost 3 bases, V lost 6 bases, and 6 bases had no gene match. The CDR3 is 14 residues long. Germline CDR1 WSHSY, CDR2 SAAADI. The DNA of the CDR3 is TGCGCCAGCAGGTTACTAGCGAGAACAGATACGCAGTATTTT. Translating gives CASRLLARTDTQYF.

In regard to this clone: At one end, the junction sequence differs from germline, possibly due to a read error. This chain uses TRBV5-1 with TRBJ1-1; 7 bases map to TRBD1. The CDR3 runs to 11 residues. Germline assignment: CDR1 SGHRS and CDR2 YFSETQ. The CDR3 DNA reads as TGCGCCAGCAGCCTGGGACAGAGAGAGGTCTTT. It translates to CASSLGQREVF.

This sequence joins TRBV27 and TRBJ1-5; D is unclear. This CDR3 is 13 amino acids long. The V end was cut by 2 bases, the J end by 6 bases, with 8 bases between. Germline CDR1 reads MNHEY; CDR2 reads SMNVEV (reference sequence). The CDR3 reads CASSLRFFQPQHF. DNA of the CDR3: TGTGCCAGCAGTTTAAGATTTTTTCAGCCCCAGCATTTT.

The V and J genes are TRBV13 and TRBJ2-5; tentative D call: TRBD1 (5 bases). The CDR3 is 14 amino acids. CDR1 is PRHDT and CDR2 is FYEKMQ in the germline V gene (reference sequence). V was pared by 5 bases and J by 1 base, with 11 bases between. This CDR3 reads CASSLRASQETQYF. CDR3 DNA: TGTGCCAGCAGCCTCAGGGCGAGCCAAGAGACCCAGTACTTC.

The chain employs TRBV6-5 and TRBJ1-1; 11 bases agree with TRBD1. The CDR3 is 15 residues long. Losses at the gene ends were 6 bases for V and 4 bases for J; bases not matched to a gene: 7. Germline V gives CDR1 MNHEY, CDR2 SVGAGI. The CDR3 region has the DNA TGTGCCAGCAGAGTCCCGGGACAGGGGGTCACTGAAGCTTTCTTT. Translated, it gives CASRVPGQGVTEAFF.

The V and J genes are TRBV19 and TRBJ2-1; 13 bases agree with TRBD2. Germline V gene sequence: CDR1 LNHDA, CDR2 SQIVND (reference sequence). The length of the CDR3 is 15 residues. J lost 6 bases, V lost 3 bases, and 2 bases had no gene match. CDR3 residues: CASSIGTSGANEQFF. The DNA for the CDR3 is TGTGCCAGTAGTATTGGGACTAGCGGGGCCAATGAGCAGTTCTTC.

The V gene is TRBV10-3, the J gene TRBJ1-6; no reliable D call. V was trimmed by 2 bases and J by 5 bases, leaving 7 bases between them. Per the germline V gene, CDR1 is ENHRY and CDR2 is SYGVKD. The CDR3 contains 14 residues. The CDR3 DNA reads TGTGCCATCAGTGAGGGACCTAATAATTCACCCCTCCACTTT. Translated: CAISEGPNNSPLHF.

V is TRBV27 and J is TRBJ1-2; 7 nucleotides agree with TRBD1. After removal of 2 bases from V and 8 bases from J, the junction contained 5 bases not matched to a gene. There are 13 residues in the CDR3. CDR1 is MNHEY, CDR2 SMNVEV, per germline (reference sequence). CDR3 in DNA: TGTGCCAGCAGTTTAACAGGGGCGGGGGGCTACACCTTC. Amino acid sequence: CASSLTGAGGYTF.

V usage is TRBV19 and J usage is TRBJ1-2; D gene uncertain. The V end lost 3 bases, the J end lost 8 bases, and 13 bases lay between the germline ends. Looked up from germline, CDR1 is LNHDA and CDR2 is SQIVND (reference sequence). CDR3 length equals 13 residues. The CDR3 DNA sequence: TGTGCCAGTAGTATGATCCCGGAGAGGGGCTACACCTTC. It encodes CASSMIPERGYTF.

This clone appeared once. The J gene is TRBJ1-3, the V gene TRBV9; TRBD1 matches at 7 bases. The germline gives CDR1 SGDLS, CDR2 YYNGEE. V lost 3 bases to trimming and J lost 4 bases; unmatched junction nucleotides: 4. This CDR3 has 14 residues. The CDR3 here is CASSGQGLGNTIYF. The DNA for the CDR3 is TGTGCCAGCAGCGGACAGGGTTTAGGAAACACCATATATTTT.

This chain uses TRBV30 with TRBJ1-1; D remains ambiguous. Germline CDR1 and CDR2: GTSNPN and SVGIG (reference sequence). CDR3 length: 12 residues. Trimming took off 8 bases at V and 1 base at J, with 11 bases between the two ends. The CDR3 reads CAAEHTNTEAFF. The CDR3 bases are TGTGCCGCGGAGCATACGAACACTGAAGCTTTCTTT.

The V gene is TRBV7-6, the J gene TRBJ2-2; tentative D call: TRBD1 (5 bases). Trimming stripped 2 bases from V and 2 bases from J, with 12 bases between. The germline V gene has CDR1 SGHVS and CDR2 FNYEAQ. The CDR3 is 16 amino acids. For the CDR3, the DNA is TGTGCCAGCAGCTTAAATCGCAGGGAAAACACCGGGGAGCTGTTTTTT. Protein product: CASSLNRRENTGELFF. Supplemented by reference TRBV7-6 and TRBJ2-2, the full variable domain reads GAGVSQSPRYKVTKRGQDVALRCDPISGHVSLYWYRQALGQGPEFLTYFNYEAQQDKSGLPNDRFSAERPEGSISTLTIQRTEQRDSAMYRCASSLNRRENTGELFFGEGSRLTVL.

The chain uses TRBV5-6 and TRBJ1-2; 7 bases fit TRBD1. The germline V gene has CDR1 SGHDT and CDR2 YYEEEE. J lost 2 bases, V lost 2 bases, and 3 bases had no gene match. The CDR3 contains 14 residues. The CDR3: CASSLDRVNYGYTF. CDR3 nucleotides: TGTGCCAGCAGCTTAGACAGGGTCAACTATGGCTACACCTTC.

V and J are TRBV28 and TRBJ2-7; TRBD2 might be the D (5 bases). Germline V CDR1 and CDR2: MDHEN, SYDVKM. The germline V and J ends were trimmed by 7 bases and 3 bases, with 16 bases remaining between them. This CDR3 is 14 amino acids long. The CDR3 sequence is CASKGSGPYYEQYF. The DNA for the CDR3 is TGTGCCAGCAAAGGCAGCGGACCCTACTACGAGCAGTACTTC.

This clone appeared once. This sequence joins TRBV29-1 and TRBJ1-1, with D unclear. The CDR3 spans 9 residues. Germline V lookup: CDR1 SQVTM, CDR2 ANQGSEA. CDR3: CADGAEAFF. The CDR3 region has the DNA TGCGCAGACGGAGCTGAAGCTTTCTTT.

The chain joins TRBV27 to TRBJ2-2, with 8 nucleotides matching TRBD1. Germline assignment: CDR1 MNHEY and CDR2 SMNVEV (reference sequence). The CDR3 has 14 residues. Trimming cost V 7 bases and J 3 bases; bases outside gene matches: 4. CDR3 nucleotide sequence: TGTGCCAGCACCGGACAGGGAGACACCGGGGAGCTGTTTTTT. It is translated as CASTGQGDTGELFF.

The genes are TRBV28 and TRBJ2-5; no firm D call. The germline V gene encodes CDR1 MDHEN and CDR2 SYDVKM. The V gene lost 4 bases and the J gene lost 7 bases, with 13 bases spanning the gap. The CDR3 consists of 13 residues. CDR3 sequence reads: CASSSTALGTQYF. The CDR3 nucleotides are TGTGCCAGCAGTTCGACGGCTTTGGGGACCCAGTACTTC. Filled out from reference TRBV28 and TRBJ2-5, the complete variable domain reads DVKVTQSSRYLVKRTGEKVFLECVQDMDHENMFWYRQDPGLGLRLIYFSYDVKMKEKGDIPEGYSVSREKKERFSLILESASTNQTSMYLCASSSTALGTQYFGPGTRLLVL.

V and J are TRBV3-1 (or the pseudogene TRBV3-2) and TRBJ2-7; 14 bases fit TRBD2. Germline V gene sequence: CDR1 LGHDT, CDR2 YNNKEL (reference sequence). The V gene end was trimmed by 3 bases and the J gene end by 5 bases; junction bases not matched to a gene: 6. The CDR3 loop spans 16 amino acids. The CDR3 loop is CASSQGLAGVGHEQYF. The CDR3 coding sequence is TGTGCCAGCAGCCAGGGACTAGCGGGAGTTGGCCACGAGCAGTACTTC.

The gene calls are TRBV10-3 and TRBJ2-7, with 10 bases aligning to TRBD2. The V and J ends lost 3 bases and 3 bases, in that order; junction bases with no gene match: 17. The germline V gene encodes CDR1 ENHRY and CDR2 SYGVKD. This CDR3 has 19 amino acids. This chain's CDR3 is CAISEPQSGRLAGDYEQYF. CDR3 coding DNA: TGTGCCATCAGTGAACCCCAGTCGGGGAGGCTAGCGGGAGACTACGAGCAGTACTTC.

The genes are TRBV2 and TRBJ2-3, with 10 bases identical to TRBD2. V shed 4 bases, J shed 0 bases, and the junction held 4 bases outside the gene matches. Germline CDR1 SNHLY, CDR2 FYNNEI. The CDR3 runs to 16 residues. CDR3 nucleotide sequence: TGTGCCAGCAGTGTCCTAGCGGGAGTGAGCACAGATACGCAGTATTTT. This gives the protein CASSVLAGVSTDTQYF.

The genes are TRBV19 and TRBJ1-4; D unclear. V lost 3 bases and J lost 0, with 8 bases in between. The germline V gene encodes CDR1 LNHDA and CDR2 SQIVND (reference sequence). The CDR3 has 15 amino acids. DNA for the CDR3: TGTGCCAGTAGTATTCCGGCGGCAACTAATGAAAAACTGTTTTTT. Translated, it gives CASSIPAATNEKLFF.

The gene calls are TRBV7-2 and TRBJ1-3; no reliable D call. The germline V gene has CDR1 SGHTA and CDR2 FQGNSA. V gave up 2 bases and J gave up 0 bases, with 5 bases separating them. The CDR3 has 14 amino acids. The CDR3 nucleotides are TGTGCCAGCAGCTTATATGGCTCTGGAAACACCATATATTTT. Protein sequence: CASSLYGSGNTIYF.

This clone was recorded only once. V and J are TRBV2 and TRBJ2-3, with D perhaps TRBD2 (5 bases). The CDR3 length is 15 residues. V dropped 5 bases and J dropped 4 bases, with 16 bases sitting between them. The V gene's germline CDR1 is SNHLY and CDR2 FYNNEI. The CDR3 reads CASSTDGRPSDTQYF. The CDR3 DNA sequence: TGTGCCAGCAGTACAGATGGGAGACCATCAGATACGCAGTATTTT.

This clone was recorded only once. This sequence joins TRBV30 and TRBJ1-6; 9 positions match TRBD1. CDR1 is GTSNPN, CDR2 SVGIG, per germline (reference sequence). Trimming removed 6 bases from V and 10 bases from J; junction bases left unmatched: 4. The CDR3 is 12 residues long. Here the CDR3 reads CACGTGSSPLHF. The CDR3 bases are TGTGCCTGCGGGACAGGGAGCTCACCCCTCCACTTT.

The rearrangement links TRBV18 to TRBJ1-4; 8 nucleotides line up with TRBD1. The CDR3 covers 14 residues. Per germline, CDR1 KGHSH and CDR2 LQKENI. Losses at the gene ends were 6 bases for V and 5 bases for J; bases not matched to a gene: 5. The CDR3 DNA sequence: TGTGCCAGCTCGCGGACAGGGATAAATGAAAAACTGTTTTTT. Translated: CASSRTGINEKLFF.

The chain couples TRBV7-2 to TRBJ1-6, with 7 bases identical to TRBD1. The CDR3 contains 14 residues. V shed 4 bases, J shed 6 bases, and the junction held 3 bases outside the gene matches. CDR1 and CDR2 from the germline V gene are SGHTA and FQGNSA. The CDR3 DNA reads TGTGCCAGCAGCTACCGACAGGGTAATTCACCCCTCCACTTT. It specifies CASSYRQGNSPLHF.

This rearrangement joins TRBV14 to TRBJ2-1; D is perhaps TRBD1 or TRBD2 (5 bases each). This CDR3 region has 16 residues. Germline V CDR1 and CDR2: SGHDN, FVKESK. V was pared by 0 bases and J by 10 bases, with 19 bases between. The CDR3 loop reads CASSQEPRGPRKEQFF. The CDR3 coding sequence is TGTGCCAGCAGCCAAGAGCCCCGGGGCCCGCGGAAGGAGCAGTTCTTC.